These 22 T cell receptor beta chains originate from one sample sequenced in a study of graft-versus-host responses after intestinal transplantation. These receptors lack a known antigen. Using immunoSEQ multiplex PCR, the repertoire was profiled, and TCRdb retains in-frame clones only, with some absent. The table shows under 150,000 clones, with about nine tenths occurring only once. The material was unstimulated CD4+ T cells sorted from spleen or lymph node cells, obtained before intestinal transplant. Receptors were obtained from a human donor who received an intestinal transplant.

The CDR3 loop is CATSGDGRGLLNEQFF. The CDR3 nucleotides are TGTGCCACCAGCGGGGACGGTAGGGGGCTTCTAAATGAGCAGTTCTTC. The chain combines TRBV15 with TRBJ2-1; 7 nucleotides align to TRBD1. The V gene end was trimmed by 5 bases and the J gene end by 7 bases; junction bases not matched to a gene: 14. Germline V lookup: CDR1 LNHNV, CDR2 YYDKDF (reference sequence). The CDR3 length is 16 residues.

The chain is built from TRBV7-2 and TRBJ1-2; maybe TRBD1 (5 bases). The germline V and J ends were trimmed by 0 bases and 8 bases, with 10 bases remaining between them. Per the germline V gene, CDR1 is SGHTA and CDR2 is FQGNSA. There are 13 residues in the CDR3. CDR3: CASSLARDRGYTF. The CDR3 DNA sequence: TGTGCCAGCAGCTTAGCCAGGGATCGGGGCTACACCTTC.

The sample holds one count of this clone. This rearrangement joins TRBV5-8 to TRBJ1-2; D may be TRBD1 (6 bases). CDR3 length equals 13 residues. Per the germline V gene, CDR1 is SGHTS and CDR2 is YDEGEE. V gave up 4 bases and J gave up 4 bases, with 11 bases separating them. DNA of the CDR3: TGTGCCAGCAGCCTCGACAGGTTCTATGGCTACACCTTC. Translation: CASSLDRFYGYTF.

The gene calls are TRBV6-6 and TRBJ2-7, with 9 nucleotides matching TRBD1. This CDR3 spans 14 amino acids. From germline, CDR1 is MNHNY and CDR2 SVGAGI (reference sequence). V was clipped by 7 bases and J by 3 bases; unmatched bases: 7. The CDR3 DNA reads as TGTGCCAGCACCCCGGGACAGGGAGTCTACGAGCAGTACTTC. This codes for CASTPGQGVYEQYF.

The chain employs TRBV5-4 and TRBJ1-1, with D uncertain. Trimming pared 6 bases from V and 1 base from J, leaving 10 bases between. CDR1 SGHNT and CDR2 YYREEE come from the germline V gene (reference sequence). This CDR3 has 13 residues. The chain's CDR3 is CASTPRGNTEAFF. In DNA form, the CDR3 reads TGTGCCAGCACCCCGCGGGGGAACACTGAAGCTTTCTTT.

This rearrangement joins TRBV29-1 to TRBJ2-1; 7 bases line up with TRBD2. The V gene's germline CDR1 is SQVTM and CDR2 ANQGSEA. This CDR3 spans 14 amino acids. With V trimmed by 8 bases and J by 0 bases, 7 bases remained unmatched. The CDR3 region has the DNA TGCAGCATAAAGCGGGGAAGCTCCTACAATGAGCAGTTCTTC. It specifies CSIKRGSSYNEQFF.

This rearrangement joins TRBV7-6 to TRBJ2-7; weak D call: TRBD2 (5 bases). Germline loops: CDR1 SGHVS, CDR2 FNYEAQ. The CDR3 runs to 13 residues. V lost 2 bases and J 6 bases, leaving 11 bases between the germline ends. The chain's CDR3 is CASSLTSLSEQYF. CDR3 coding DNA: TGTGCCAGCAGCTTAACTAGTTTAAGCGAGCAGTACTTC.

The V gene is TRBV25-1, the J gene TRBJ2-2; 10 bases map to TRBD2. CDR3 length equals 15 residues. Germline CDR1 reads MGHDK; CDR2 reads SYGVNS. The V and J ends lost 4 bases and 7 bases, in that order; junction bases with no gene match: 6. The CDR3 is CASSALAGVGGELFF. For the CDR3, the DNA is TGTGCCAGCAGTGCTCTAGCGGGAGTAGGCGGGGAGCTGTTTTTT.

The chain has TRBV11-2 and TRBJ1-2; possible D gene TRBD1, 5 bases. Germline CDR1 SGHAT, CDR2 FQNNGV. Trimming left V 3 bases short and J 6 bases short, with 11 bases between. This CDR3 is 13 amino acids long. The CDR3 nucleotides are TGTGCCAGCAGCTTTTCAAGGGGCGATGGCTACACCTTC. Its protein product is CASSFSRGDGYTF.

The chain employs TRBV27 and TRBJ2-5, with a tentative D call TRBD1 (5 bases). This CDR3 is built from 14 residues. Between the trimmed V and J ends, which lost 3 bases and 4 bases, there was a span of 12 bases. Germline CDR1 is MNHEY and CDR2 is SMNVEV (reference sequence). The CDR3 nucleotides are TGTGCCAGCAGTTTGGTAGGGGCAGGAGAGACCCAGTACTTC. This translates into CASSLVGAGETQYF.

The rearrangement links TRBV7-9 to TRBJ2-1; TRBD2 agrees at 16 bases. The CDR3 runs to 18 residues. Germline CDR1 reads SEHNR; CDR2 reads FQNEAQ (reference sequence). The V segment lost 5 bases and the J segment 2 bases; nucleotides outside the gene matches: 6. CDR3 sequence reads: CASSPGTSGRATYNEQFF. The CDR3 DNA reads as TGTGCCAGCAGCCCCGGGACTAGCGGGAGGGCCACCTACAATGAGCAGTTCTTC.

The chain recombines TRBV7-9 with TRBJ1-2, with 9 bases identical to TRBD1. CDR1 and CDR2 from the germline V gene are SEHNR and FQNEAQ (reference sequence). The CDR3 is made up of 16 amino acids. V gave up 5 bases and J gave up 4 bases; unmatched junction bases: 11. Here the CDR3 reads CASSPGTGLESYGYTF. CDR3 in DNA: TGTGCCAGCAGCCCCGGGACAGGGTTGGAAAGCTATGGCTACACCTTC.

The chain joins TRBV14 to TRBJ2-5; the match to TRBD2 covers 13 bases. CDR3 size: 18 residues. The germline V gene encodes CDR1 SGHDN and CDR2 FVKESK. The junction had 14 bases not matched to a gene; V was cut back by 5 bases and J by 5 bases. DNA of the CDR3: TGTGCCAGCAGCTTCCATCCACTAGCGGGAGGGCCACGGGAGACCCAGTACTTC. It translates to CASSFHPLAGGPRETQYF.

The chain links TRBV18 to TRBJ1-1; 9 nucleotides line up with TRBD1. Germline V CDR1 and CDR2: KGHSH, LQKENI. CDR3 size: 17 residues. V lost 5 bases, J lost 4 bases, and 14 bases stayed unmatched. CDR3: CASSEGTGKVSTTEAFF. The CDR3 DNA sequence: TGTGCCAGCTCAGAGGGGACAGGGAAAGTATCCACCACTGAAGCTTTCTTT.

The chain couples TRBV28 to TRBJ2-7; D uncertain. This CDR3 has 18 amino acids. V lost 3 bases and J 0 bases, leaving 21 bases between the germline ends. The germline CDR1 and CDR2 sequences are MDHEN and SYDVKM. The CDR3 nucleotides are TGTGCCAGCAGTTTTCCCCGAGAGGTCCGGAACTTCTCCTACGAGCAGTACTTC. Its translation is CASSFPREVRNFSYEQYF.

This chain joins TRBV10-3 and TRBJ1-4; D perhaps matches TRBD1 (6 bases). V shed 0 bases and J shed 4 bases, with 9 bases lying between them. From germline, CDR1 is ENHRY and CDR2 SYGVKD. This CDR3 is 15 amino acids long. CDR3 DNA sequence: TGTGCCATCAGTGAGTCGGCAGGGGTTAATGAAAAACTGTTTTTT. Protein sequence: CAISESAGVNEKLFF.

The chain couples TRBV29-1 to TRBJ2-1; a possible D gene is TRBD2 (6 bases). V was shortened by 7 bases and J by 6 bases, with 19 bases between the two germline ends. Germline CDR1 reads SQVTM; CDR2 reads ANQGSEA. CDR3 length equals 14 residues. The CDR3 loop reads CSGDSGVSRNEQFF. The CDR3 region has the DNA TGCAGCGGTGACTCGGGAGTGAGTCGCAATGAGCAGTTCTTC.

This rearrangement joins TRBV2 to TRBJ1-2, with D uncertain. The CDR3 has 14 amino acids. Trimming stripped 4 bases from V and 3 bases from J, with 12 bases between. CDR1 and CDR2 (germline): SNHLY, FYNNEI. Here the CDR3 reads CASSGGEYDYGYTF. Here the CDR3 DNA reads TGTGCCAGCAGTGGCGGGGAGTATGACTATGGCTACACCTTC. Based on the CDR3 plus reference TRBV2 and TRBJ1-2, the full variable domain is EPEVTQTPSHQVTQMGQEVILRCVPISNHLYFYWYRQILGQKVEFLVSFYNNEISEKSEIFDDQFSVERPDGSNFTLKIRSTKLEDSAMYFCASSGGEYDYGYTFGSGTRLTVV.

The chain joins TRBV5-6 to TRBJ2-1; 13 positions agree with TRBD2. Germline V gives CDR1 SGHDT, CDR2 YYEEEE. V dropped 1 base and J dropped 7; count of bases not matched to a gene: 8. The CDR3 is 17 residues long. The CDR3 region is CASSLFPGLAGANEQFF. Here the CDR3 DNA reads TGTGCCAGCAGCTTGTTCCCCGGACTAGCGGGAGCGAATGAGCAGTTCTTC. Based on the CDR3 plus reference TRBV5-6 and TRBJ2-1, the full variable domain is DAGVTQSPTHLIKTRGQQVTLRCSPKSGHDTVSWYQQALGQGPQFIFQYYEEEERQRGNFPDRFSGHQFPNYSSELNVNALLLGDSALYLCASSLFPGLAGANEQFFGPGTRLTVL.

The V call is TRBV28, the J call TRBJ1-5; 11 bases match TRBD1. After removal of 2 bases from V and 7 bases from J, the junction contained 13 bases not matched to a gene. Germline V gives CDR1 MDHEN, CDR2 SYDVKM. This CDR3 contains 18 residues. As DNA, the CDR3 is TGTGCCAGCAGTTTACCGGAGGTTGGACAGGGGGCAGGACAGCCCCAGCATTTT. As protein: CASSLPEVGQGAGQPQHF. Based on the CDR3 plus reference TRBV28 and TRBJ1-5, the full variable domain is DVKVTQSSRYLVKRTGEKVFLECVQDMDHENMFWYRQDPGLGLRLIYFSYDVKMKEKGDIPEGYSVSREKKERFSLILESASTNQTSMYLCASSLPEVGQGAGQPQHFGDGTRLSIL.

This clone is a singleton in its sample. The chain couples TRBV18 to TRBJ2-7; possibly TRBD1 for D (5 bases). V gave up 3 bases and J gave up 6 bases, with 15 bases separating them. Germline V CDR1 and CDR2: KGHSH, LQKENI. The CDR3 runs 14 residues. The CDR3 coding sequence is TGTGCCAGCTCACCGACCAGGGTGGAGTTCGAGCAGTACTTC. Translated, it gives CASSPTRVEFEQYF.

CDR3 DNA: TGTGCCAGCAGCTTCAGGGGACCTGTCTACGAGCAGTACTTC. As protein: CASSFRGPVYEQYF. This chain links TRBV5-6 with TRBJ2-7, with D perhaps matching TRBD1 (6 bases). Germline CDR1 reads SGHDT; CDR2 reads YYEEEE. V was pared by 2 bases and J by 3 bases, with 12 bases between. The CDR3 is 14 amino acids.